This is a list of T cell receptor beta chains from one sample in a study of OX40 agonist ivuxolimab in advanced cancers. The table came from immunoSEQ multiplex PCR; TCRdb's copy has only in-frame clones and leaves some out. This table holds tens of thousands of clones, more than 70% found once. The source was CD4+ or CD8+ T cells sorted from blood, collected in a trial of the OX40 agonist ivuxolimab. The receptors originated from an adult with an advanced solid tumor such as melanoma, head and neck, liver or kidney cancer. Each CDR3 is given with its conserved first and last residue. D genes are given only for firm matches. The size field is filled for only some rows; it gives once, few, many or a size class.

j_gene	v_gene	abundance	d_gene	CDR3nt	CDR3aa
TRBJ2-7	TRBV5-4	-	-	TGTGCCAGCAGCTTGGCTTCAGGGGTCGGCGAGCAGTACTTC	CASSLASGVGEQYF
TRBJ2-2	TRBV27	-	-	TGTGCCAGCAGGAGTCGGGGGAACACCGGGGAGCTGTTTTTT	CASRSRGNTGELFF
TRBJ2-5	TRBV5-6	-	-	TGTGCCAGCACCGGGGGGCAGGCCCAAGAGACCCAGTACTTC	CASTGGQAQETQYF
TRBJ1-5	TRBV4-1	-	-	TGCGCCAGCAGCCCCGATCCCGGTCCGAATCAGCCCCAGCATTTT	CASSPDPGPNQPQHF
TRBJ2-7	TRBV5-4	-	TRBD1	TGTGCCAGCAGCTGCGAAGACAGGGACCGCGACGAGCAGTACTTC	CASSCEDRDRDEQYF
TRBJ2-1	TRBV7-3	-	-	TGTGCCAGCAGCCCGAAAACCAGCTCCTACAATGAGCAGTTCTTC	CASSPKTSSYNEQFF
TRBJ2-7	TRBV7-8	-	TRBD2	TGTGCCAGCAGCATCTCTAGCGGCACTTCCTACGAGCAGTACTTC	CASSISSGTSYEQYF
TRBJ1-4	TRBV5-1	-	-	TGCGCCAGCAGCTTGGCAGGACCCGGGGAAAAACTGTTTTTT	CASSLAGPGEKLFF
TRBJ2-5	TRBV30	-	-	TGTGCCTGGAGTCCCACGGAAGAGACCCAGTACTTC	CAWSPTEETQYF
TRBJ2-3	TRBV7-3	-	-	TGTGCCAGCAGCTTAGGTCCGGGGCTAGGTACAGATACGCAGTATTTT	CASSLGPGLGTDTQYF
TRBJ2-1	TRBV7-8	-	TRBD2	TGTGCCAGCAGCTGGCGGGAGGGCCCCTACAATGAGCAGTTCTTC	CASSWREGPYNEQFF
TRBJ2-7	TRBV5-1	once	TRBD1	TGCGCCAGCAGCGGAACCGGGACAGGGGTCAGCGAGCAGTACTTC	CASSGTGTGVSEQYF
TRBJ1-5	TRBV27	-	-	TGTGCCAGCAGTTATCGACCTGGGCCTAGTCAGCCCCAGCATTTT	CASSYRPGPSQPQHF
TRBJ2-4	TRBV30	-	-	TGTGCCTGGAGTAAGACTTTGGGGGACATTCAGTACTTC	CAWSKTLGDIQYF
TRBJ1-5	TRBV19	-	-	TGTGCCAGTAGTAAAGTCCTGAAACAGCCCCAGCATTTT	CASSKVLKQPQHF
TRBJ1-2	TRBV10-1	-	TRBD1	TGCGCCAGCAGTGACCACCGGGACAGGGGGTATGGAGGATACACCTTC	CASSDHRDRGYGGYTF
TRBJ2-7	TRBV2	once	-	TGTGCCAGCAGTGATGGAGGAATGGAGCAGTACTTC	CASSDGGMEQYF
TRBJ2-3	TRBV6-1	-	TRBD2	TGTGCCAGCAGTGCCGGAGGACTAGCGAAAACCAAGGATACGCAGTATTTT	CASSAGGLAKTKDTQYF
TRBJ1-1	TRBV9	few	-	TGTGCCAGCAGCGTAGGAGGAAGGGTCACTGAAGCTTTCTTT	CASSVGGRVTEAFF
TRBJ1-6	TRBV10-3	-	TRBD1	TGTGCCATGGCACGGGACAGAAATTCACCCCTCCACTTT	CAMARDRNSPLHF
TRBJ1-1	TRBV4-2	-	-	TGTGCCAGCAGCCAAGAACCCCCCCCCGGGGACACTGAAGCTTTCTTT	CASSQEPPPGDTEAFF
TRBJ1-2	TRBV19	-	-	TGTGCCAGTAGTATAGATAGCGGGACGGGAAACTATGGCTACACCTTC	CASSIDSGTGNYGYTF
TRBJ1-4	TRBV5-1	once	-	TGCGCCAGCAGCTTGGGGGGCGAGGGTCTGTTTTTT	CASSLGGEGLFF
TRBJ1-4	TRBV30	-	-	TGTGCCTGGAGTGTACCGGGTATTGATAATGAAAAACTGTTTTTT	CAWSVPGIDNEKLFF
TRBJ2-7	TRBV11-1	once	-	TGTGCCAGCAGCTTTTGGGGGCCAAACGGGGAGCAGTACTTC	CASSFWGPNGEQYF
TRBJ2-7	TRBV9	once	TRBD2	TGTGCCAGCAGCGTAGTGGGGGGGGAGCAGTACTTC	CASSVVGGEQYF
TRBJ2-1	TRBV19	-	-	TGTGCCAGTACTAGGAGGGGGTTTTCGGATGAGCAGTTCTTC	CASTRRGFSDEQFF
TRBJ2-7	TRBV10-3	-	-	TGTGCCACCTCGTGGGCCTCCGCCTACGAGCAGTACTTC	CATSWASAYEQYF
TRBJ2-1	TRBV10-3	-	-	TGTGCCATCAGTGAGCGGGTCGGGGCCCCATTTTACAATGAGCAGTTCTTC	CAISERVGAPFYNEQFF
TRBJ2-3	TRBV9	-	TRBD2	TGTGCCAGCAGCTTGCCTAGCGGGGGAACAGATACGCAGTATTTT	CASSLPSGGTDTQYF
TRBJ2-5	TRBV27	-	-	TGTGCCAGCAGTTTATCGCTACAGACCCAAGAGACCCAGTACTTC	CASSLSLQTQETQYF
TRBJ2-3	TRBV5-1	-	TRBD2	TGCGCCAGCAGGACTAGCGGTATCACAGATACGCAGTATTTT	CASRTSGITDTQYF
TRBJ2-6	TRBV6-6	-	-	TGTGCCAGCAGTTCTCCCGGCTCTGGGGCCAACGTCCTGACTTTC	CASSSPGSGANVLTF
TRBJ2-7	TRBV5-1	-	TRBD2	TGCGCCAGCAGCTTGTCAGCGGGGGGTAACTACGAGCAGTACTTC	CASSLSAGGNYEQYF
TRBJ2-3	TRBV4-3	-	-	TGCGCCAGCAGCCAAGGAGACCCTCCAACGCAGTATTTT	CASSQGDPPTQYF
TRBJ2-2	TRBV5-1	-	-	TGCGCCAGCGAACCGACAGGGAACACCGGGGAGCTGTTTTTT	CASEPTGNTGELFF
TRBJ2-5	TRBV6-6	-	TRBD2	TGTGCCAGCAGTTACAACCCGGGAGGTCTAGAGACCCAGTACTTC	CASSYNPGGLETQYF
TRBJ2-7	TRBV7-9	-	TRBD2	TGTGCCAGCAGCCGGGAGGCGGCAGCCCCGGAGCAGTACTTC	CASSREAAAPEQYF
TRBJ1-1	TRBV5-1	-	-	TGCGCCAGCAGCCAAAAATCCGGGCCGTCCTTCATGAACACTGAAGCTTTCTTT	CASSQKSGPSFMNTEAFF
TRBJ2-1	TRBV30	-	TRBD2	TGTGCCTGGGGAAATTTAGCGGGGGGAAACAATGAGCAGTTCTTC	CAWGNLAGGNNEQFF
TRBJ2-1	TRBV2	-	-	TGTGCCAGCACTACTGCCTCCCAGTTCGGGAATGAGCAGTTCTTC	CASTTASQFGNEQFF
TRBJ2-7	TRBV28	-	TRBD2	TGTGCCAGCAGTCACGCCGGGGGGTCCCCCTACGAGCAGTACTTC	CASSHAGGSPYEQYF
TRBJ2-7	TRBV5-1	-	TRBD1	TGCGCCAGCAGCTTGGCGGGACAGGTAAACGAGCAGTACTTC	CASSLAGQVNEQYF
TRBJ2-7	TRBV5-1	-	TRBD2	TGCGCCAGCAGCTTCACAGAACTAGCGGGGGGCCGGTCCTACGAGCAGTACTTC	CASSFTELAGGRSYEQYF
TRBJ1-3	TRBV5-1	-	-	TGCGCCAGCAGCCCATTGGCAGAGAGAAACGCCATATATTTT	CASSPLAERNAIYF
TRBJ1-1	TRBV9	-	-	TGTGCCAGCAGAGCGGACAACACTGAAGCTTTCTTT	CASRADNTEAFF
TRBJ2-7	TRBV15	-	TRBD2	TGTGCCACCAGCAAGATCGGGGGGAGCGGAACCTACGAGCAGTACTTC	CATSKIGGSGTYEQYF
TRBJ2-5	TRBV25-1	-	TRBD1	TGTGCCAGCAGTGACCACAGGGGAGCAGGGGAGACCCAGTACTTC	CASSDHRGAGETQYF